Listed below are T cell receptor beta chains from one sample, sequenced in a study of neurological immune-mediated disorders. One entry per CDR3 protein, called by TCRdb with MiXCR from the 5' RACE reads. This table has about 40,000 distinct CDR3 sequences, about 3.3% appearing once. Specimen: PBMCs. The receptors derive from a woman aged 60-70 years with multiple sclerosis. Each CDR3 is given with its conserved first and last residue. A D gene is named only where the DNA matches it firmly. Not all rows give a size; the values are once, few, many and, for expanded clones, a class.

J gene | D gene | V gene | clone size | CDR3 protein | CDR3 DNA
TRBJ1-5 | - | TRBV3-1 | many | CASSQDSLPGRNQPQHF | TGTGCCAGCAGCCAAGATTCTCTTCCAGGGAGAAATCAGCCCCAGCATTTT
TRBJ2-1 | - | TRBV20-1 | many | CSARDGGLIYNEQFF | TGCAGTGCTAGAGATGGCGGTCTAATCTACAATGAGCAGTTCTTC
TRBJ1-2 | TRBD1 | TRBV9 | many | CASSVVDRVGGYTF | TGTGCCAGCAGCGTAGTCGACAGGGTTGGAGGCTACACCTTC
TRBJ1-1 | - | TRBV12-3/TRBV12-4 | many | CASSLGAVNTEAFF | TGTGCCAGCAGTTTAGGGGCCGTGAACACTGAAGCTTTCTTT
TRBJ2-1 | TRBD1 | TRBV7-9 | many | CASTFRDSNEQFF | TGTGCCAGCACCTTCCGGGACAGTAATGAGCAGTTCTTC
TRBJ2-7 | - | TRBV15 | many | CATSRVREGGEQYF | TGTGCCACCAGCCGAGTTAGGGAGGGGGGAGAGCAGTACTTC
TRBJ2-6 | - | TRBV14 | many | CASSPQGANVLTF | TGTGCCAGCAGCCCGCAAGGGGCCAACGTCCTGACTTTC
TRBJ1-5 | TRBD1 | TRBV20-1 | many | CSARVNRGGQPQHF | TGCAGTGCTAGAGTGAACAGGGGAGGCCAGCCCCAGCATTTT
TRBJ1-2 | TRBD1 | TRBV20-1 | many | CSARGTGGTNYGYTF | TGCAGTGCTAGAGGAACAGGGGGGACGAACTATGGCTACACCTTC
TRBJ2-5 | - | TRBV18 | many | CASSAGKETQYF | TGTGCCAGCTCAGCCGGAAAAGAGACCCAGTACTTC
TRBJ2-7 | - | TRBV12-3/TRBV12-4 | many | CASSLGTREQYF | TGTGCCAGCAGTTTAGGGACACGCGAGCAGTACTTC
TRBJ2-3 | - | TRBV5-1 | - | CASRMGASTDTQYF | TGCGCCAGCAGGATGGGGGCAAGCACAGATACGCAGTATTTT
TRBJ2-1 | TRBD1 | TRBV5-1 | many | CASSRTGGNEQFF | TGCGCCAGCAGTCGGACAGGGGGAAATGAGCAGTTCTTC
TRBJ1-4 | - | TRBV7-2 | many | CASSLVARGGEKLFF | TGTGCCAGCAGCTTAGTGGCCAGGGGTGGGGAAAAACTGTTTTTT
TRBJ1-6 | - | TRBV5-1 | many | CASSSQTNSPLHF | TGCGCCAGCAGCTCCCAGACCAATTCACCCCTCCACTTT
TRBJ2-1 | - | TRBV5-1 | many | CASSLAEVGPHNEQFF | TGCGCCAGCAGCTTGGCCGAGGTAGGGCCCCACAATGAGCAGTTCTTC
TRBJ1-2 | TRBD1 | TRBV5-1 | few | CASGGTGLNYGYTF | TGCGCCAGCGGCGGGACAGGACTTAACTATGGCTACACCTTC
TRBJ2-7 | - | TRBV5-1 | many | CASSLVPGLGNYEQYF | TGCGCCAGCAGCTTGGTACCGGGACTGGGGAACTACGAGCAGTACTTC
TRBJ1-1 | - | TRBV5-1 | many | CASSLATGWVNTEAFF | TGCGCCAGCAGCTTGGCAACAGGGTGGGTGAACACTGAAGCTTTCTTT
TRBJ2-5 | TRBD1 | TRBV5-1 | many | CASSRDSSQETQYF | TGCGCCAGCAGCCGGGACAGCTCCCAAGAGACCCAGTACTTC
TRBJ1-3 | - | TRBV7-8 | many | CASSFSGGNTIYF | TGTGCCAGCAGCTTTTCCGGTGGAAACACCATATATTTT
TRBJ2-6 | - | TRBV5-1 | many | CASSLVPTSGANVLTF | TGCGCCAGCAGCTTGGTTCCAACCTCAGGGGCCAACGTCCTGACTTTC
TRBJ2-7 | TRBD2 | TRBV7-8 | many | CASSPGPGGGYEQYF | TGTGCCAGCAGCCCCGGACCGGGGGGAGGGTACGAGCAGTACTTC
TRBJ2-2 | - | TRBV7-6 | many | CASSLGGTVNTGELFF | TGTGCCAGCAGCTTAGGCGGGACAGTGAACACCGGGGAGCTGTTTTTT
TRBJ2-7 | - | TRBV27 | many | CASSLGGGYEQYF | TGTGCCAGCAGTCTAGGGGGTGGCTACGAGCAGTACTTC
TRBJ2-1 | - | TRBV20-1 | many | CSARDFRSSRGRSYNEQFF | TGCAGTGCTAGAGATTTCAGGTCCTCGCGGGGCCGCTCCTACAATGAGCAGTTCTTC
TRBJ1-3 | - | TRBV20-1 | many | CSAQQGRSSGNTIYF | TGCAGTGCCCAACAGGGCCGCTCCTCTGGAAACACCATATATTTT
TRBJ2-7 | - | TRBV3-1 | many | CASSQVSGRMGQYF | TGTGCCAGCAGCCAAGTATCGGGGAGAATGGGGCAGTACTTC
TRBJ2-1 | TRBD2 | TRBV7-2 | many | CASSLATSGGAHEQFF | TGTGCCAGCAGCTTAGCAACTAGCGGGGGGGCCCATGAGCAGTTCTTC
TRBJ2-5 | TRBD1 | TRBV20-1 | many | CSAVGVGTVETQYF | TGCAGTGCGGTGGGCGTCGGGACAGTTGAGACCCAGTACTTC
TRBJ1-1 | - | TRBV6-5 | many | CASSYRGRTEAFF | TGTGCCAGCAGTTACAGGGGGAGGACTGAAGCTTTCTTT
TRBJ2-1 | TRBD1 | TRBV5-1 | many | CASSLDRGLAEQFF | TGCGCCAGCAGCTTGGACAGGGGGCTTGCTGAGCAGTTCTTC
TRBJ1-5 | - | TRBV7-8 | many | CASSLGGPKRIQPQHF | TGTGCCAGCAGCTTAGGAGGACCCAAGAGGATTCAGCCCCAGCATTTT
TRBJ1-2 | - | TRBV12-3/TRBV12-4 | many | CASSLSTGGYTF | TGTGCCAGCAGTTTATCTACCGGGGGCTACACCTTC
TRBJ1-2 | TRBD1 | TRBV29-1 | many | CSVASSGGYGYTF | TGCAGCGTTGCTTCCTCAGGGGGATATGGCTACACCTTC
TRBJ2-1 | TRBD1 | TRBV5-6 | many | CASSLGGGQGSEQFF | TGTGCCAGCAGCTTGGGGGGGGGACAGGGAAGCGAGCAGTTCTTC
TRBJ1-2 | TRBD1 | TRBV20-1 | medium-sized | CSARGTGAYLYGYTF | TGCAGTGCTAGGGGGACAGGGGCCTACCTCTATGGCTACACCTTC
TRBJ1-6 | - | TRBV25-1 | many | CASSGSGSSYNSPLHF | TGTGCCAGCAGTGGATCAGGGAGCTCCTATAATTCACCCCTCCACTTT
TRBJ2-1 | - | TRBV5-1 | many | CASSLSEGSYNEQFF | TGCGCCAGCAGCTTGTCGGAGGGCTCCTACAATGAGCAGTTCTTC
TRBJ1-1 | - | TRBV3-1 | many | CASSPGRGVSTEAFF | TGTGCCAGCAGCCCCGGGCGGGGGGTTTCAACTGAAGCTTTCTTT
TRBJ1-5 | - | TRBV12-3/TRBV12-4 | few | CASSTSNQPQHF | TGTGCCAGCAGTACGAGCAATCAGCCCCAGCATTTT
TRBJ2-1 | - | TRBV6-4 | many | CASSAIRGPHEQFF | TGTGCCAGCAGTGCTATAAGAGGGCCGCATGAGCAGTTCTTC
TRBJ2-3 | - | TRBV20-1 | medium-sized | CSARDEGGLHTQYF | TGCAGTGCTAGAGATGAGGGGGGCCTGCATACGCAGTATTTT